This entry features one T cell receptor beta chain sequence. This CDR3 comprises 14 residues. V gave up 7 bases and J gave up 4 bases, with 16 bases separating them. These data originate in a study of CD8 T cells in Susac syndrome. Across the whole study: Intravenous immunoglobulin alone or corticosteroids were being given to patients with Susac syndrome at blood draw, unless they were therapy-naive.

Reverse transcription of about 0.5 to 1 ug RNA used random hexamers. With immunoSEQ multiplex PCR, TCR beta CDR3 was amplified across 54 Vbeta and 13 Jbeta. MiXCR, applied by TCRdb to the immunoSEQ multiplex PCR reads, yields one record per CDR3 protein. The sample holds approximately 260,000 distinct CDR3 sequences; almost 97% are singletons and the top ten take 0.1%. Peripheral blood CD8+ and CD4+ T cells were profiled by TCR beta sequencing. TEMRA cells were FACS-enriched, unlike CD8+ and CD4+ T cells, which were negatively isolated. The clonotype was recovered from a human donor with Susac syndrome. The gene calls are TRBV12-3 or TRBV12-4 and TRBJ1-2; possible D gene TRBD1, 6 bases. Material: CD4+ T cells from PBMCs. The CDR3 region is CASNLAGTIYGYTF. In nucleotides, the CDR3 is TGTGCCAGCAATCTTGCCGGGACAATCTATGGCTACACCTTC.